These 21 T cell receptor beta chains came from one sample sequenced in a study of OX40 agonist ivuxolimab in advanced cancers. Libraries were prepared by immunoSEQ multiplex PCR; TCRdb keeps only in-frame clonotypes and omits some of them. The table includes fewer than 85,000 clones, more than 85% detected once. Specimen: CD4+ or CD8+ T cells sorted from blood, collected in a trial of the OX40 agonist ivuxolimab. The receptor set was obtained from an adult with an advanced solid tumor such as melanoma, head and neck, liver or kidney cancer.

The chain uses TRBV7-6 and TRBJ1-4, with D perhaps matching TRBD1 (5 bases). V lost 5 bases and J 4 bases, leaving 14 bases between the germline ends. CDR1 and CDR2 from the germline V gene are SGHVS and FNYEAQ. The CDR3 is 15 amino acids. Written as DNA, the CDR3 is TGTGCCAGCAGCGTTGAGGCCGGGGGTAATGAAAAACTGTTTTTT. Amino acid sequence: CASSVEAGGNEKLFF. The entire variable domain, with the rest obtained from reference TRBV7-6 and TRBJ1-4, is as follows: GAGVSQSPRYKVTKRGQDVALRCDPISGHVSLYWYRQALGQGPEFLTYFNYEAQQDKSGLPNDRFSAERPEGSISTLTIQRTEQRDSAMYRCASSVEAGGNEKLFFGSGTQLSVL.

This chain uses TRBV14 with TRBJ2-3; possibly TRBD1 or TRBD2 for D (5 bases each). V was clipped by 1 base and J by 4 bases, with 9 bases between them. The CDR3 runs 14 residues. Germline CDR1 is SGHDN and CDR2 is FVKESK. The CDR3 loop is CASSQVGPPDTQYF. CDR3 nucleotides: TGTGCCAGCAGCCAAGTGGGACCCCCAGATACGCAGTATTTT.

The sample holds one count of this clone. The chain carries TRBV7-6 and TRBJ1-1, with D possibly TRBD1 on 5 matching bases. The CDR3 covers 14 residues. V was trimmed by 5 bases and J by 7 bases, leaving 17 bases between them. Germline assignment: CDR1 SGHVS and CDR2 FNYEAQ. The CDR3 DNA sequence: TGTGCCAGCAGCCCTTTAACTAATACAGGTGAAGCTTTCTTT. It yields the protein CASSPLTNTGEAFF.

The rearrangement uses TRBV5-6 and TRBJ2-2, with 7 bases matching TRBD1. The CDR3 is made up of 15 amino acids. V was clipped by 2 bases and J by 0 bases; unmatched bases: 1. The V gene's germline CDR1 is SGHDT and CDR2 YYEEEE. The DNA of the CDR3 is TGTGCCAGCAGCTTCGGGACAGCGAACACCGGGGAGCTGTTTTTT. Encoded protein: CASSFGTANTGELFF.

The chain uses TRBV18 and TRBJ1-2; no clear D. The germline V gene encodes CDR1 KGHSH and CDR2 LQKENI. V shed 2 bases and J shed 0 bases, with 4 bases lying between them. The CDR3 consists of 13 residues. The CDR3 DNA sequence: TGTGCCAGCTCACCAGAGACTAACTATGGCTACACCTTC. Translation: CASSPETNYGYTF. Using reference TRBV18 and TRBJ1-2 for the parts outside the CDR3, the full variable domain is NAGVMQNPRHLVRRRGQEARLRCSPMKGHSHVYWYRQLPEEGLKFMVYLQKENIIDESGMPKERFSAEFPKEGPSILRIQQVVRGDSAAYFCASSPETNYGYTFGSGTRLTVV.

The CDR3 reads CATKDWGETQYF. The DNA for the CDR3 is TGTGCCACCAAGGACTGGGGGGAGACCCAGTACTTC. This sequence joins TRBV6-6 and TRBJ2-5, with D possibly called TRBD1 or TRBD2 (5 bases each). The CDR3 consists of 12 residues. V was trimmed by 10 bases and J by 5 bases, leaving 14 bases between them. Germline assignment: CDR1 MNHNY and CDR2 SVGAGI (reference sequence).

The chain links TRBV25-1 to TRBJ1-1, with TRBD1 matching over 9 bases. The CDR3 spans 18 residues. Per the germline V gene, CDR1 is MGHDK and CDR2 is SYGVNS. V lost 4 bases and J lost 3; bases outside the gene matches: 15. The CDR3: CASSGVPGQGIGHTEAFF. CDR3 coding DNA: TGTGCCAGCAGTGGAGTACCGGGACAGGGCATCGGGCACACTGAAGCTTTCTTT. Using reference TRBV25-1 and TRBJ1-1 for the parts outside the CDR3, the full variable domain is EADIYQTPRYLVIGTGKKITLECSQTMGHDKMYWYQQDPGMELHLIHYSYGVNSTEKGDLSSESTVSRIRTEHFPLTLESARPSHTSQYLCASSGVPGQGIGHTEAFFGQGTRLTVV.

V usage is TRBV9 and J usage is TRBJ2-4, with D uncertain. CDR1 and CDR2 (germline): SGDLS, YYNGEE. This CDR3 comprises 13 residues. Deletions cut 3 bases from V and 5 bases from J, with 9 bases between. Here the CDR3 reads CASSAPLENIQYF. CDR3 in DNA: TGTGCCAGCAGCGCCCCTTTAGAAAACATTCAGTACTTC.

The chain is built from TRBV2 and TRBJ1-5; tentatively, D is TRBD1 (6 bases). The CDR3 spans 13 residues. Germline V gene sequence: CDR1 SNHLY, CDR2 FYNNEI. V gave up 7 bases and J gave up 3 bases, with 10 bases separating them. CDR3 sequence (DNA): TGTGCCAGCACCGGACAGTACAATCAGCCCCAGCATTTT. Protein: CASTGQYNQPQHF.

This CDR3 is CASSEGESTHTDTQYF. The DNA of the CDR3 is TGTGCCAGCAGTGAAGGGGAGTCCACCCACACAGATACGCAGTATTTT. The chain recombines TRBV2 with TRBJ2-3; D perhaps matches TRBD2 (5 bases). Between the trimmed V and J ends, which lost 1 base and 2 bases, there was a span of 13 bases. Per germline, CDR1 SNHLY and CDR2 FYNNEI. CDR3 length: 16 residues.

This clone was found once. The V and J genes are TRBV6-5 and TRBJ2-5; the D gene could be TRBD1 or TRBD2 (6 bases each). Trimming pared 2 bases from V and 5 bases from J, leaving 12 bases between. The CDR3 is made up of 14 amino acids. Germline CDR1 MNHEY, CDR2 SVGAGI. CDR3 region: CASSYPGAGETQYF. In DNA form, the CDR3 reads TGTGCCAGCAGTTACCCGGGGGCCGGCGAGACCCAGTACTTC.

V gene TRBV10-3 combines with J gene TRBJ2-3; 14 nucleotides line up with TRBD2. This CDR3 has 13 residues. Germline V gives CDR1 ENHRY, CDR2 SYGVKD. V was clipped by 11 bases and J by 4 bases; unmatched bases: 2. The CDR3, as DNA: TGTGCCTCGACTAGCGGGGGGGCAGATACGCAGTATTTT. The encoded protein is CASTSGGADTQYF.

The chain recombines TRBV21-1 with TRBJ1-5; TRBD1 is the table's D call, not checked against the DNA. TRBV21-1 counts as a pseudogene. This CDR3 spans 15 amino acids. CDR3 amino acids: CASSKVDRGNQPQHF. The CDR3 DNA follows: TGTGCCAGCAGCAAAGTCGACAGGGGTAATCAGCCCCAGCATTTT.

J is TRBJ2-1 and V is TRBV16; D ambiguous. Trimming shortened V by 1 base and J by 6 bases, and 10 bases separated the two germline ends. The CDR3 consists of 14 residues. Germline V gene sequence: CDR1 KGHSY, CDR2 FQNENV. CDR3 protein: CASSQWQRSNEQFF. The CDR3 DNA reads as TGTGCCAGCAGCCAATGGCAGCGTTCCAATGAGCAGTTCTTC.

This chain links TRBV9 with TRBJ2-7; D possibly matches TRBD1 or TRBD2 (5 bases each). With 5 bases removed from V and 3 bases from J, the gap between germline ends came to 12 bases. CDR1 SGDLS and CDR2 YYNGEE come from the germline V gene. CDR3 size: 13 residues. CDR3 DNA: TGTGCCAGCAGTAGTGGGGGTGGCTACGAGCAGTACTTC. This sequence encodes CASSSGGGYEQYF.

The rearrangement uses TRBV7-9 and TRBJ2-5; 10 bases line up with TRBD1. J gave up 3 bases and V 6 bases, and 4 bases lay outside the gene matches. Germline CDR1 SEHNR, CDR2 FQNEAQ (reference sequence). The CDR3 consists of 14 residues. Here the CDR3 reads CASRSDRGEETQYF. The CDR3 DNA reads as TGTGCCAGCAGATCGGACAGGGGGGAAGAGACCCAGTACTTC.

The chain couples TRBV6-4 to TRBJ2-3; TRBD1 is a possible D gene (6 bases). Trimming pared 8 bases from V and 0 bases from J, leaving 15 bases between. The CDR3 extends over 15 amino acids. Germline V lookup: CDR1 MRHNA, CDR2 SNTAGT. CDR3 sequence (DNA): TGTGCCAGCCGACAGGCGGCCCCTAGCACAGATACGCAGTATTTT. Translated, it gives CASRQAAPSTDTQYF.

The chain has TRBV6-5 and TRBJ2-1; TRBD2 matches 14 bases. With V trimmed by 0 bases and J by 5 bases, 0 bases remained unmatched. CDR1 is MNHEY and CDR2 is SVGAGI in the germline V gene. The CDR3 has 16 residues. CDR3 amino acids: CASSYSTSGGDNEQFF. Written as DNA, the CDR3 is TGTGCCAGCAGTTACTCGACTAGCGGGGGGGACAATGAGCAGTTCTTC.

J is TRBJ2-3 and V is TRBV9; TRBD1 is a possible D gene (7 bases). V lost 0 bases and J lost 2, with 16 bases in between. CDR1 SGDLS and CDR2 YYNGEE come from the germline V gene. CDR3 size: 17 residues. For the CDR3, the DNA is TGTGCCAGCAGCGTAGCGGGAGCAGGGGGTCACACAGATACGCAGTATTTT. Protein product: CASSVAGAGGHTDTQYF.

V is TRBV7-9 and J is TRBJ2-5; TRBD1 matches at 10 bases. The V and J ends lost 6 bases and 5 bases, in that order; junction bases with no gene match: 15. Germline loops: CDR1 SEHNR, CDR2 FQNEAQ (reference sequence). The CDR3 has 17 amino acids. The DNA of the CDR3 is TGTGCCAGCAGTCCCCCCTCGCCCGGGACAGGGGTTGAGACCCAGTACTTC. Amino acid sequence: CASSPPSPGTGVETQYF.

J is TRBJ2-1 and V is TRBV4-1, with TRBD2 matching over 7 bases. The CDR3 runs 16 residues. The V and J ends lost 2 bases and 7 bases, in that order; junction bases with no gene match: 11. CDR1 and CDR2 from the germline V gene are MGHRA and YSYEKL. The CDR3 is CASSQYLAGVENEQFF. CDR3 in DNA: TGCGCCAGCAGCCAATACCTGGCGGGGGTGGAGAATGAGCAGTTCTTC.